The rows below give T cell receptor beta chains drawn from one sample of a study of blood T cell repertoires in COVID-19. Clones were read by immunoSEQ multiplex PCR, and TCRdb kept only the in-frame ones, dropping some. Of about 180,000 clones listed, roughly 88% are singletons. Specimen: peripheral blood. The source is a woman younger than 45 with acute or convalescent COVID-19. Each CDR3 is given with its conserved first and last residue. D genes are given only for firm matches. Not every row has a clone size; where given, it reads once, few, many or a size class.

>TRBJ1-1|NA|NA|TRBV30
CAWSPRDEAFF
TGTGCCTGGAGTCCTCGGGATGAAGCTTTCTTT
>TRBJ2-7|NA|TRBD1|TRBV28
CASKGGPYQYF
TGTGCCAGCAAAGGGGGCCCCTACCAGTACTTC
>TRBJ1-2|NA|TRBD1|TRBV3-1/TRBV3-2
CASSHRQGANYGYTF
TGTGCCAGCAGCCATCGACAGGGAGCTAACTATGGCTACACCTTC
>TRBJ2-5|NA|NA|TRBV6-1
CASSEALAIQETQYF
TGTGCCAGCAGTGAAGCGCTGGCAATCCAAGAGACCCAGTACTTC
>TRBJ2-2|NA|NA|TRBV15
CATSRTRDFGELFF
TGTGCCACCAGCAGGACTCGGGACTTCGGGGAGCTGTTTTTT
>TRBJ1-5|NA|NA|TRBV7-2
CASSLRQVGNQPQHF
TGTGCCAGCAGCTTAAGACAGGTGGGCAATCAGCCCCAGCATTTT
>TRBJ1-1|NA|NA|TRBV11-2
CASSTGAEAFF
TGTGCCAGCAGCACTGGTGCTGAAGCTTTCTTT
>TRBJ1-1|NA|NA|TRBV5-6
CASELRMNTEAFF
TGTGCCAGCGAGCTCCGCATGAACACTGAAGCTTTCTTT
>TRBJ2-1|once|NA|TRBV2
CASSDRIAALYNEQFF
TGTGCCAGCAGTGACAGAATCGCGGCCCTCTACAATGAGCAGTTCTTC
>TRBJ2-5|NA|NA|TRBV11-2
CASSLAGGAAQETQYF
TGTGCCAGCAGCTTAGCGGGCGGGGCGGCTCAAGAGACCCAGTACTTC
>TRBJ1-5|NA|NA|TRBV2
CASRGEVNQPQHF
TGTGCTTCGCGGGGGGAGGTCAATCAGCCCCAGCATTTT
>TRBJ2-3|NA|NA|TRBV28
CASLGVTGDTQYF
TGTGCCAGCTTGGGAGTTACCGGTGATACGCAGTATTTT
>TRBJ2-2|NA|TRBD1|TRBV6-5
CASSFGQVTGELFF
TGTGCCAGCAGTTTTGGACAGGTCACCGGGGAGCTGTTTTTT
>TRBJ2-7|few|NA|TRBV28
CASRSSGHSYEQYF
TGTGCCAGCAGAAGCAGCGGGCATTCCTACGAGCAGTACTTC
>TRBJ1-2|few|NA|TRBV5-1
CASSLDSVGGYTF
TGCGCCAGCAGCTTGGATTCGGTCGGGGGCTACACCTTC
>TRBJ2-2|NA|TRBD2|TRBV28
CASSLTGTSGRGGELFF
TGTGCCAGCAGTCTGACAGGGACTAGCGGGAGAGGGGGGGAGCTGTTTTTT
>TRBJ2-7|NA|TRBD1|TRBV14
CASRGQGLEQYF
TGTGCCAGCAGAGGACAGGGGCTCGAGCAGTACTTC
>TRBJ1-1|once|TRBD1|TRBV5-6
CASSSGGGTEAFF
TGTGCCAGCAGCTCAGGGGGCGGCACTGAAGCTTTCTTT
>TRBJ1-5|NA|NA|TRBV30
CAWSHGGNQPQHF
TGTGCCTGGAGTCACGGGGGCAATCAGCCCCAGCATTTT
>TRBJ2-5|NA|NA|TRBV30
CAWSRDLQETQYF
TGTGCCTGGAGTAGGGACTTACAAGAGACCCAGTACTTC
>TRBJ2-6|NA|NA|TRBV5-6
CASSLGPSLAANVLTF
TGTGCCAGCAGCTTGGGGCCCTCCCTGGCGGCCAACGTCCTGACTTTC
>TRBJ1-1|NA|NA|TRBV19
CASSHRGGMTFF
TGTGCCAGTAGCCACCGGGGCGGGATGACTTTCTTT
>TRBJ1-5|NA|NA|TRBV27
CASSLGRNQPQHF
TGTGCCAGCAGTCTAGGTAGGAATCAGCCCCAGCATTTT
>TRBJ2-1|NA|TRBD2|TRBV5-1
CASIPSGSNEQFF
TGCGCCAGCATCCCTAGCGGGAGCAATGAGCAGTTCTTC
>TRBJ2-7|NA|TRBD2|TRBV27
CPKRGAKEQYF
TGTCCCAAGCGGGGGGCAAAAGAGCAGTACTTC
>TRBJ2-5|NA|NA|TRBV27
CASSSLRRQETQYF
TGTGCCAGCAGTTCCCTCAGGCGCCAAGAGACCCAGTACTTC
>TRBJ2-7|NA|TRBD2|TRBV24-1
CATSEGLAGLYEQYF
TGTGCCACCAGTGAGGGACTAGCGGGACTTTACGAGCAGTACTTC
>TRBJ2-1|NA|NA|TRBV7-8
CASSLQYANNEQFF
TGTGCCAGCAGCTTACAATACGCTAACAATGAGCAGTTCTTC
>TRBJ2-3|NA|NA|TRBV28
CASSLSGGTDTQYF
TGTGCCAGCAGTTTATCGGGAGGCACAGATACGCAGTATTTT
>TRBJ2-2|NA|NA|TRBV30
CAWSPQGAGELFF
TGTGCCTGGAGTCCCCAGGGCGCGGGGGAGCTGTTTTTT
>TRBJ1-1|few|TRBD1|TRBV10-3
CAIGGSNTEAFF
TGTGCGATAGGGGGCTCGAACACTGAAGCTTTCTTT
>TRBJ2-7|NA|NA|TRBV2
CASSTDSSYEQYF
TGTGCCAGCAGTACAGACAGCTCCTACGAGCAGTACTTC
>TRBJ2-1|NA|TRBD2|TRBV27
CASGSSGRAPPYNEQFF
TGTGCCAGCGGTAGTAGCGGGAGGGCCCCCCCCTACAATGAGCAGTTCTTC
>TRBJ1-5|once|NA|TRBV6-6
CASEEFNQPQHF
TGTGCCAGCGAGGAGTTCAATCAGCCCCAGCATTTT
>TRBJ2-3|NA|NA|TRBV2
CATKGESDTQYF
TGTGCCACCAAGGGGGAGTCAGATACGCAGTATTTT
>TRBJ2-5|NA|NA|TRBV4-1
CASSQDFGTPDF
TGCGCCAGCAGCCAAGATTTCGGGACACCTGACTTC
>TRBJ2-6|NA|NA|TRBV28
CASSLGGSYSGANVLTF
TGTGCCAGCAGTTTAGGGGGCTCCTACTCTGGGGCCAACGTCCTGACTTTC
>TRBJ2-3|NA|NA|TRBV5-6
CASSPQGFLSTDTQYF
TGTGCCAGCAGCCCTCAGGGGTTTTTGAGCACAGATACGCAGTATTTT